This paragraph covers one TCR beta chain sequence. This sample was included in a study of T cell responses to AZD1222 COVID-19 vaccine. The method was immunoSEQ multiplex PCR; TCRdb's version includes in-frame clones alone and lacks a portion of them. The sample shows more than 90,000 clones, about 82% of them seen only once. V was shortened by 0 bases and J by 4 bases, with 12 bases between the two germline ends. The CDR3 has 15 residues. Germline CDR1 is SGHVS and CDR2 is FQNEAQ. The starting material was peripheral blood, obtained on day 0 of AZD1222 vaccination. This clonotype originated in an adult in good health. The gene calls are TRBV7-8 and TRBJ1-2; the D gene is possibly TRBD1 (5 bases). CDR3 bases: TGTGCCAGCAGCTTAGCGCAGGGTGCAGGCTATGGCTACACCTTC. Translated, it gives CASSLAQGAGYGYTF.